This T cell receptor (beta chain) was sequenced in a study of shared T cell receptors in the human thymus. The CDR3 contains 15 residues. Germline loops: CDR1 MGHRA, CDR2 YSYEKL. V trimming: 2 bases; J trimming: 2 bases; junction bases outside the gene matches: 2. Method: immunoSEQ multiplex PCR; TCRdb's copy keeps in-frame clones and lacks some. The sample consists of about 660,000 clones, roughly 90% of them appearing once. The data were also submitted as part of a second study, on human thymus T cells. This second report adds: Thymus specimens were resections from corrective heart surgery. Thymic repertoires of unrelated individuals were reported in related research to overlap highly.

The sample consisted of thymocytes. The TCR comes from a boy younger than two with a congenital heart defect. V and J are TRBV4-1 and TRBJ2-7; 11 positions agree with TRBD2. The CDR3, as DNA: TGCGCCAGCAGCCAATTAGCGGGAGGGACCTACGAGCAGTACTTC. This codes for CASSQLAGGTYEQYF.